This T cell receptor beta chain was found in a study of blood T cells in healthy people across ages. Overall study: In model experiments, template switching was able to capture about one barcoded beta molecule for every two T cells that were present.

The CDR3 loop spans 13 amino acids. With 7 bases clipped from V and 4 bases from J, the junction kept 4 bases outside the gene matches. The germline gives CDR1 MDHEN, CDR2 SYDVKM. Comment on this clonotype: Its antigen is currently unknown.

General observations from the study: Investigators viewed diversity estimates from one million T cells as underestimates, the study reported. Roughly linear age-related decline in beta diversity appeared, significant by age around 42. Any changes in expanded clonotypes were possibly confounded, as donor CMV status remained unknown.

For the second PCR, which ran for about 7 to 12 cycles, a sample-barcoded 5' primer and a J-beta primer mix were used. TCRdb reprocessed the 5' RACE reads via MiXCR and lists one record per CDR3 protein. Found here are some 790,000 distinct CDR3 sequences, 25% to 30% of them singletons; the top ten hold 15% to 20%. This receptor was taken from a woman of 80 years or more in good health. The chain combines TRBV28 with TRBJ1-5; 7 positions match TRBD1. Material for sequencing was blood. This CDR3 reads CASNRDRNQPQHF. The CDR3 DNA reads TGTGCCAGCAACCGGGACAGAAATCAGCCCCAGCATTTT.